This TCR beta chain was captured in a study of human T cells and chemical hapten exposure. Study background: The variation in per-sample TCR yields arose mainly from small differences in pooled library volumes.

This clonotype was observed a handful of times. Library construction involved attaching unique molecular identifiers to individual cDNA molecules, which allowed quantitative, reproducible TCR counting. TCRdb re-called the RACE reads with MiXCR, one entry per CDR3 protein. Of fewer than 140,000 distinct CDR3 sequences listed, approximately 12% are singletons. Noted time point: pre-sensitization, week 0. Treatment indicated: therapeutic diphenylcyclopropenone sensitization with weekly scalp DPC. Someone pulled total RNA out of unfractionated whole blood. This CDR3 contains 14 residues. Germline CDR1 reads DFQATT; CDR2 reads SNEGSKA (reference sequence). With V trimmed by 6 bases and J by 4 bases, 8 bases remained unmatched.

The chain is built from TRBV20-1 and TRBJ2-7; 11 nucleotides agree with TRBD2. Sequenced material: whole blood, taken in connection with sensitization to the hapten diphenylcyclopropenone (DPC). The receptor comes from a woman in her forties or fifties with alopecia areata. Some clones in this sample may be carry-over from other donors' samples. CDR3 loop: CSAIGTSGFYEQYF. The DNA for the CDR3 is TGCAGTGCCATCGGGACTAGCGGATTTTACGAGCAGTACTTC.